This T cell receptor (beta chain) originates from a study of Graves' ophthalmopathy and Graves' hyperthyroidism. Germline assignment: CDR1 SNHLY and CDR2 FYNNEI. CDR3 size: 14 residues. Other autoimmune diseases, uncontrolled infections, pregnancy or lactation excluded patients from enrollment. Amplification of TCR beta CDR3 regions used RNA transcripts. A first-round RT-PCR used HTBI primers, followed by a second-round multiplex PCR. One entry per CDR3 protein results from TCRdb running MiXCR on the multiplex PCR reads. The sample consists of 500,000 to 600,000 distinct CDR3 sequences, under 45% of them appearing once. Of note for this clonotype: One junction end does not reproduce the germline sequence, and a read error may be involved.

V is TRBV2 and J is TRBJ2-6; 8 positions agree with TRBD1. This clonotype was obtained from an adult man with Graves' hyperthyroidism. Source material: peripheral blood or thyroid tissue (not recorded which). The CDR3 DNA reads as TGTGCCAGCAGTGGACCAGGGGGCGAGGGCACTGAAGCTTTC. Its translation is CASSGPGGEGTEAF.